What follows are 18 T cell receptor beta chains derived from one specimen sequenced in a study of T cell repertoires in cytomegalovirus infection. TCRdb re-derived calls from the reads in MiXCR, one entry per CDR3 protein. This table holds under 850,000 distinct CDR3 sequences, 35% found once. Sequencing input: PBMCs. The receptors were gathered from a human donor in good health (CMV status not recorded). Some clones in this sample may be carry-over from other donors' samples.

As for this clonotype: This may be a read error: a much more frequent sequence differs by one nucleotide. V is TRBV12-3 or TRBV12-4 and J is TRBJ1-1, with unresolved D. The V end lost 6 bases, the J end lost 0 bases, and 11 bases lay between the germline ends. There are 14 residues in the CDR3. This CDR3 reads CASRLQRLNTEAFF. The CDR3 coding sequence is TGTGCCAGCAGGTTACAACGGCTGAACACTGAAGCTTTCTTT.

Only a few counts were recorded for this clonotype. The chain combines TRBV27 with TRBJ1-2; weak D call: TRBD1 (5 bases). CDR1 and CDR2 from the germline V gene are MNHEY and SMNVEV (reference sequence). The CDR3 runs 13 residues. V was pared by 4 bases and J by 4 bases, with 10 bases between. This CDR3 reads CASSSRQLYGYTF. The DNA for the CDR3 is TGTGCCAGCAGTTCACGACAGCTCTATGGCTACACCTTC.

As for this clonotype: A junction end diverges from the germline sequence, so it may reflect a read error. The CDR3 reads CASSYQGLGEKLVF. The CDR3 DNA is TGTGCCAGCAGTTACCAGGGGTTGGGTGAAAAACTGGTTTTT. The gene calls are TRBV6-5 and TRBJ1-4; D perhaps matches TRBD1 (6 bases). CDR1 MNHEY and CDR2 SVGAGI come from the germline V gene. CDR3 length equals 14 residues.

This clonotype has a count of ten or more. This chain connects TRBV12-3 or TRBV12-4 to TRBJ2-7; D gene unclear. The CDR3 runs 14 residues. The V and J ends lost 8 bases and 2 bases respectively, with 16 bases between them. Here the CDR3 DNA reads TGTGCCAGCGGAATCTACGGACCCCCCTACGAGCAGTACTTC. It yields the protein CASGIYGPPYEQYF.

Many counts were recorded for this clonotype. V gene TRBV6-1 combines with J gene TRBJ2-7; D gene uncertain. This CDR3 has 11 amino acids. Per germline, CDR1 MNHNS and CDR2 SASEGT. The V end was cut by 10 bases, the J end by 5 bases, with 12 bases between. CDR3 nucleotides: TGTGCCACCCGATATAACCACGAGCAGTACTTC. Its translation is CATRYNHEQYF.

In the case of this clonotype: As the CDR3 is not closed by the conserved phenylalanine or tryptophan, this likely results from a read error. The chain employs TRBV28 and TRBJ2-4; possible D gene TRBD1, 6 bases. Between the trimmed V and J ends, which lost 6 bases and 0 bases, there was a span of 15 bases. Germline V CDR1 and CDR2: MDHEN, SYDVKM. CDR3 size: 16 residues. CDR3 loop: CASRPPGHLAKNIQYL. CDR3 bases: TGTGCCAGCAGGCCACCGGGACATCTAGCCAAAAACATTCAGTACTTA.

The chain recombines TRBV7-2 with TRBJ1-2; TRBD1 might be the D (6 bases). Germline V gene lookup returns CDR1 SGHTA and CDR2 FQGNSA. This CDR3 is built from 12 residues. V was clipped by 1 base and J by 14 bases, with 14 bases between them. The chain's CDR3 is CASSLVRGRQTF. CDR3 nucleotides: TGTGCCAGCAGCTTAGTGCGGGGGCGGCAAACCTTC.

This clonotype was detected a few times. The V and J genes are TRBV7-4 and TRBJ1-2; no definite D call. The CDR3 sequence is 10 residues long. Trimming took 6 bases from V and 7 from J, leaving 6 bases between them. Germline V gives CDR1 SGHVT, CDR2 SQSDAQ. The CDR3 reads CASRSLGYTF. For the CDR3, the DNA is TGTGCCAGCAGAAGCCTTGGCTACACCTTC.

The chain combines TRBV7-4 with TRBJ1-2; 8 nucleotides agree with TRBD1. Looked up from germline, CDR1 is SGHVT and CDR2 is SQSDAQ. V lost 5 bases, J lost 0 bases, and 11 bases stayed unmatched. The CDR3 covers 17 residues. The CDR3 DNA follows: TGTGCCAGCAGCCGGTACCGGGACAGGAGTTCTAACTATGGCTACACCTTC. Amino acids: CASSRYRDRSSNYGYTF.

This clonotype was counted once. A single base separates this from a much larger clone, so it may be a read error. The conserved phenylalanine or tryptophan is not found at the CDR3 terminus, so this likely reflects a read error. In DNA form, the CDR3 reads TGTGCCAGCAGCCCCGGACAGGGGGCGACTGGCTACACCTTA. This codes for CASSPGQGATGYTL. The rearrangement joins TRBV7-6 to TRBJ1-2; 11 bases map to TRBD1. The germline V gene has CDR1 SGHVS and CDR2 FNYEAQ. The J segment lost 7 bases and the V segment lost 5 bases, leaving 6 bases of the junction unmatched. The CDR3 is 14 residues long.

This clonotype came up many times. The chain carries TRBV7-2 and TRBJ2-3, with 9 positions matching TRBD2. Per germline, CDR1 SGHTA and CDR2 FQGNSA. V was pared by 3 bases and J by 0 bases, with 10 bases of the junction left unmatched. The CDR3 totals 18 residues. The CDR3 DNA sequence: TGTGCCAGCAGCTTTTTCCGGAGCGGGAGGACTAGCACAGATACGCAGTATTTT. Translation gives CASSFFRSGRTSTDTQYF.

The V gene is TRBV11-2, the J gene TRBJ2-2; D may be TRBD1 or TRBD2 (7 bases each). V was cut by 4 bases and J by 5 bases, with 17 bases left in between. Germline CDR1 SGHAT, CDR2 FQNNGV. The length of the CDR3 is 16 residues. The chain's CDR3 is CASSSSGGAGTGELFF. CDR3 nucleotides: TGTGCCAGCAGCTCCTCAGGGGGGGCTGGAACCGGGGAGCTGTTTTTT. Variable domain in full (rest from reference TRBV11-2 and TRBJ2-2): EAGVAQSPRYKIIEKRQSVAFWCNPISGHATLYWYQQILGQGPKLLIQFQNNGVVDDSQLPKDRFSAERLKGVDSTLKIQPAKLEDSAVYLCASSSSGGAGTGELFFGEGSRLTVL.

This clonotype came up once. One end of the junction does not line up with germline, which may come from a read error. The chain has TRBV6-8 and TRBJ1-5, with D maybe TRBD1 (6 bases). CDR3 length equals 15 residues. Germline V lookup: CDR1 MNHGY, CDR2 SAAAGT. CDR3 amino acids: CASRDRTVSYHPQHF. The CDR3 coding sequence is TGTGCCAGCAGGGACAGAACAGTTTCATATCATCCCCAGCATTTT.

The rearrangement uses TRBV15 and TRBJ2-2, with 8 bases aligning to TRBD2. The CDR3 has 17 amino acids. Germline V gene data show CDR1 as LNHNV and CDR2 as YYDKDF (reference sequence). Germline trimming cut 0 bases from V and 5 bases from J; bases unmatched to any gene: 8. The DNA for the CDR3 is TGTGCCACCAGCAGAGATTTGTCGGGGGGGCCGACCGGGGAGCTGTTTTTT. Encoded protein: CATSRDLSGGPTGELFF.

This clonotype was counted a few times. The rearrangement uses TRBV27 and TRBJ2-1, with a tentative D call TRBD1 (6 bases). The V and J ends lost 3 bases and 0 bases respectively, with 9 bases between them. Germline CDR1 and CDR2: MNHEY and SMNVEV (reference sequence). CDR3 length: 15 amino acids. Here the CDR3 DNA reads TGTGCCAGCAGTTTCGGGACATACTCCTACAATGAGCAGTTCTTC. It is translated as CASSFGTYSYNEQFF.

CDR3 nucleotides: TGCAGTGCTGGGACAAACTCTGGAAACACCATATATTTT. Encoded protein: CSAGTNSGNTIYF. This chain connects TRBV20-1 to TRBJ1-3; D may be TRBD1 (6 bases). The CDR3 is 13 amino acids. Trimming shortened V by 5 bases and J by 0 bases, and 8 bases separated the two germline ends. The V gene's germline CDR1 is DFQATT and CDR2 SNEGSKA (reference sequence).

This clonotype has just a few counts. The chain links TRBV28 to TRBJ2-1; TRBD1 matches at 7 bases. Unmatched junction bases numbered 11, after V lost 7 bases and J lost 2 bases. CDR1 MDHEN and CDR2 SYDVKM come from the germline V gene. CDR3 length: 16 residues. CDR3 protein: CASTLSRGQTYNEQFF. The DNA for the CDR3 is TGTGCCAGCACTCTCTCCCGGGGACAGACCTACAATGAGCAGTTCTTC.

This clonotype showed up just a few times. The chain carries TRBV25-1 and TRBJ1-2, with unresolved D. The germline CDR1 and CDR2 sequences are MGHDK and SYGVNS. V shed 5 bases and J shed 4 bases, with 17 bases lying between them. The CDR3 totals 15 residues. In DNA form, the CDR3 reads TGTGCCAGCAGTCCGGATTATCCACAGAGCTATGGCTACACCTTC. Amino acids: CASSPDYPQSYGYTF.